These T cell receptor beta chains were read from a single sample in a study of blood T cells in healthy people across ages. TCRdb re-analysed the 5' RACE reads in MiXCR, keeping a single row per CDR3 protein. The repertoire consists of hundreds of thousands of distinct CDR3 sequences, with less than 25% occurring once and the leading ten covering just under 9%. The data also belong to a second study, concerning T cells of mothers and their children.

Sequenced: blood. The origin of the receptors is a boy aged 10-17 years in good health. CDR3s include the opening cysteine and the closing phenylalanine or tryptophan. A D gene is named only where the DNA matches it firmly. Some rows mark clone size as missing; the rest say once, few, many or name a class of expanded clone.

clone_size	d_call	v_call	j_call	cdr3_nt	cdr3_aa
few	-	TRBV9	TRBJ2-7	TGTGCCAGCAGCGTGGAGGAGGGTCTCTCCTACGAGCAGTACTTC	CASSVEEGLSYEQYF
few	-	TRBV4-1	TRBJ2-2	TGCGCCAGCAGCCAAGTCGGCGGGTTTAGGGAGCTGTTTTTT	CASSQVGGFRELFF
few	-	TRBV5-1	TRBJ1-1	TGCGCCAGCAGCTTGACAGGGAGAGCCACTGAAGCTTTCTTT	CASSLTGRATEAFF
few	-	TRBV7-6	TRBJ2-7	TGTGCCAGCAGCCCCAACGGCGGGACGGGCTCCTACGAGCAGTACTTC	CASSPNGGTGSYEQYF
once	TRBD1	TRBV5-1	TRBJ2-2	TGCGCCAGCAGCCCCGGACAGGGGGCTCCCGGGGAGCTGTTTTTT	CASSPGQGAPGELFF
few	-	TRBV20-1	TRBJ2-7	TGCAGTGCTAGAGATTCGCCCAGATCCCTACGAGAGCAGTACTTC	CSARDSPRSLREQYF
few	-	TRBV7-9	TRBJ2-2	TGTGCCAGCAGCCCGAGGGAGAACGGGAACACCGGGGAGCTGTTTTTT	CASSPRENGNTGELFF
many	TRBD1	TRBV10-3	TRBJ2-3	TGTGCCATCAGGGACAGGGCAGCAGATACGCAGTATTTT	CAIRDRAADTQYF
few	-	TRBV2	TRBJ2-3	TGTGCCAGCAGAACACCTTGGGGGACAGATACGCAGTATTTT	CASRTPWGTDTQYF
-	-	TRBV24-1	TRBJ2-3	TGTGCCACCAGTGATTTTGGGACGGCGACAGATACGCAGTATTTT	CATSDFGTATDTQYF
-	-	TRBV15	TRBJ2-7	TGTGCCACCAGCAGGGGGTTAGGGGGACCAACCTACGAGCAGTACTTC	CATSRGLGGPTYEQYF
-	-	TRBV6-2/TRBV6-3	TRBJ2-1	TGTGCCAGCAGCAAAGGTGTGCAGGAGCAGTTCTTC	CASSKGVQEQFF
few	-	TRBV5-1	TRBJ2-5	TGCGCCAGCTACCAGGCGGGCGAGACCCAGTACTTC	CASYQAGETQYF
few	-	TRBV3-1	TRBJ1-3	TGTGCCAGCAGCCCCCGGCTAAACGGAAACACCATATATTTT	CASSPRLNGNTIYF
-	-	TRBV3-1	TRBJ2-1	TGTGCCAGCAGCCAAGATTCAGGACAGCTCTACAATGAGCAGTTCTTC	CASSQDSGQLYNEQFF
few	TRBD1	TRBV29-1	TRBJ2-4	TGCAGCGTTGAAGACCCGGGACAGGGTCGGTTGAACATTCAGTACTTC	CSVEDPGQGRLNIQYF
-	-	TRBV4-1	TRBJ1-2	TGCGCCAGCAGCCAAGTTGGGGTTTTTGGGGGCTACACCTTC	CASSQVGVFGGYTF
-	-	TRBV6-1	TRBJ2-5	TGTGCCAGCAGTGAACGGGCGGGGGCCTGGGGAGAGACCCAGTACTTC	CASSERAGAWGETQYF
few	TRBD2	TRBV27	TRBJ2-3	TGTGCCAGCACCGCTAGCGGGGTTAGCACAGATACGCAGTATTTT	CASTASGVSTDTQYF
-	-	TRBV25-1	TRBJ2-1	TGTGCCAGCAGCCCTCACACCGGGACACCCTACAATGAGCAGTTCTTC	CASSPHTGTPYNEQFF
-	-	TRBV28	TRBJ2-4	TGTGCCAGCAGTTTGGACATTCCGGGTGCCAAAAACATTCAGTACTTC	CASSLDIPGAKNIQYF
few	-	TRBV19	TRBJ2-4	TGTGCCAGTAGTAATCCAGGGGACAAAAACATTCAGTACTTC	CASSNPGDKNIQYF
-	TRBD2	TRBV20-1	TRBJ2-7	TGCAGTGCTAGCACTAGCGGGCTCCTCTACGAGCAGTACTTC	CSASTSGLLYEQYF
-	-	TRBV7-8	TRBJ2-3	TGTGCCAGCAGCTTAGAGTCGGGGGTCGGTCCGGCGCTCACAGATACGCAGTATTTT	CASSLESGVGPALTDTQYF
-	-	TRBV28	TRBJ1-2	TGTGCCAGCAGCTCTCCCCTCCGGGGTGAAGATGGCTACACCTTC	CASSSPLRGEDGYTF
-	TRBD2	TRBV20-1	TRBJ2-5	TGCAGTGCTTGGACTAGTTGGGAGACCCAGTACTTC	CSAWTSWETQYF
-	-	TRBV9	TRBJ1-1	TGTGCCAGCAGCGGCCTCAGTGAAGCTTTCTTT	CASSGLSEAFF
-	-	TRBV27	TRBJ2-1	TGTGCCAGCAGTTTGTATTCGTCTAGAGGACTCAGTAATGAGCAGTTCTTC	CASSLYSSRGLSNEQFF
many	-	TRBV20-1	TRBJ2-3	TGCAGTGCTAGTTTCTATAGGGGCACAGATACGCAGTATTTT	CSASFYRGTDTQYF
-	-	TRBV14	TRBJ2-1	TGTGCCAGCAGCCAAGCGGGGGGCCACTCCTACAATGAGCAGTTCTTC	CASSQAGGHSYNEQFF
few	-	TRBV20-1	TRBJ2-1	TGCAGTGCTAGTTTCCTTGCGGGGTACAATGAGCAGTTCTTC	CSASFLAGYNEQFF
few	-	TRBV20-1	TRBJ2-3	TGCAGTGCCCCCTTCACGGGAGCGGCCACAGATACGCAGTATTTT	CSAPFTGAATDTQYF
-	-	TRBV5-5	TRBJ1-5	TGTGCCAGCGGCTTGACGAGAAACCAGCCCCAGCATTTT	CASGLTRNQPQHF
few	-	TRBV20-1	TRBJ2-1	TGCAGTGCTACAGAAACTGGGTCCTACAATGAGCAGTTCTTC	CSATETGSYNEQFF
-	-	TRBV4-2	TRBJ1-1	TGTGCCAGCAGCCAAGTCCCGAGTTGGAGCACTGAAGCTTTCTTT	CASSQVPSWSTEAFF
few	-	TRBV4-3	TRBJ1-2	TGCGCCAGCAGCCACGAAACAGGGTCCCACTATGGCTACACCTTC	CASSHETGSHYGYTF
few	TRBD2	TRBV7-2	TRBJ2-7	TGTGCCAGCAGCCCCCAGGCGGGGCTAGCGGGGGCTACCTACGAGCAGTACTTC	CASSPQAGLAGATYEQYF
-	TRBD1	TRBV27	TRBJ2-5	TGTGCCAGCAGTCCAATGGGACAGGTGAGAGGGACCCAGTACTTC	CASSPMGQVRGTQYF
-	TRBD2	TRBV2	TRBJ2-7	TGTGCCAGCAGTGAATGGCGGGAGACCCCCTACGAGCAGTACTTC	CASSEWRETPYEQYF
-	TRBD2	TRBV5-1	TRBJ2-1	TGCGCCAGCACCCCCGTAGCGGGAGTTTCAGCAAATGAGCAGTTCTTC	CASTPVAGVSANEQFF
-	-	TRBV9	TRBJ2-2	TGTGCCAGCAAGCCGGACACGTTTTCCGGGGAGCTGTTTTTT	CASKPDTFSGELFF
few	TRBD1	TRBV29-1	TRBJ2-5	TGCAGCGTTGAAGACGCCCTCGACAGGGCGCCGAAAGAGACCCAGTACTTC	CSVEDALDRAPKETQYF
-	TRBD1	TRBV13	TRBJ2-7	TGTGCCAGCAGCGGACCCGGGACAGGGGATAGTAGTAGGTCCTACGAGCAGTACTTC	CASSGPGTGDSSRSYEQYF
few	-	TRBV6-5	TRBJ2-7	TGTGCCAGCAGTTACTCGAGGATACAGGGGAGGAACGAGCAGTACTTC	CASSYSRIQGRNEQYF
few	-	TRBV12-3/TRBV12-4	TRBJ2-7	TGTGCCAGCAGTTTAGCGGCGCACCCGACCTACGAGCAGTACTTC	CASSLAAHPTYEQYF